Shown below are 20 T cell receptor beta chains from a single sample sequenced in a study of human T cells and chemical hapten exposure. TCRdb called the RACE reads again in MiXCR, with one record for every CDR3 protein. The sample has fewer than 200,000 distinct CDR3 sequences, about 22% seen once. As for time point: patch test 1, 2 weeks after DPC sensitization. Indicated treatment: therapeutic diphenylcyclopropenone sensitization with weekly scalp DPC. The specimen was whole blood, collected in connection with sensitization to the hapten diphenylcyclopropenone (DPC). The receptors stem from a woman in her fifties or sixties with alopecia areata. Some clones in this sample may be carry-over from other donors' samples.

J is TRBJ1-6 and V is TRBV2; no definite D call. Germline CDR1 SNHLY, CDR2 FYNNEI. The CDR3 sequence is 11 residues long. Trimming shortened V by 6 bases and J by 9 bases, and 6 bases separated the two germline ends. The CDR3 sequence: CASSRSSPLHF. The CDR3 nucleotides are TGTGCCAGCAGCCGATCTTCACCCCTCCACTTT.

The chain joins TRBV7-9 to TRBJ1-1; D is ambiguous. CDR3 length: 14 amino acids. Germline V gene sequence: CDR1 SEHNR, CDR2 FQNEAQ (reference sequence). V shed 2 bases and J shed 11 bases, with 18 bases lying between them. CDR3 sequence: CASSLSAGDQDAFF. The DNA for the CDR3 is TGTGCCAGCAGCTTATCAGCCGGCGACCAGGATGCTTTCTTT.

This clonotype appeared once. This sequence joins TRBV11-2 and TRBJ2-5, with D possibly TRBD1 on 6 matching bases. The germline CDR1 and CDR2 sequences are SGHAT and FQNNGV. The CDR3 covers 17 residues. The V and J ends lost 1 base and 6 bases respectively, with 21 bases between them. As DNA, the CDR3 is TGTGCCAGCAGCTTAGCCTTAGGGGGAGCCGGTGGAAAGACCCAGTACTTC. Protein product: CASSLALGGAGGKTQYF.

The rearrangement joins TRBV12-3 or TRBV12-4 to TRBJ1-1, with 8 bases identical to TRBD1. J lost 10 bases, V lost 3 bases, and 7 bases had no gene match. The CDR3 is 13 residues long. CDR3 amino acids: CASSFGQGYRAFF. The DNA of the CDR3 is TGTGCCAGCAGTTTCGGACAGGGATATCGAGCTTTCTTT.

V usage is TRBV27 and J usage is TRBJ2-1; either TRBD1 or TRBD2 may supply D (6 bases each). V dropped 1 base and J dropped 6 bases, with 25 bases sitting between them. CDR3 length: 19 residues. Germline V lookup: CDR1 MNHEY, CDR2 SMNVEV (reference sequence). CDR3 in amino acids: CASSLFSPRYRAGSNEQFF. In nucleotides, the CDR3 is TGTGCCAGCAGTTTATTTTCACCCCGCTACAGGGCGGGAAGCAATGAGCAGTTCTTC.

This clonotype was observed at least ten times. This rearrangement joins TRBV18 to TRBJ1-1; 7 bases fit TRBD1. Unmatched junction bases numbered 9, after V lost 6 bases and J lost 8 bases. The CDR3 extends over 13 amino acids. Looked up from germline, CDR1 is KGHSH and CDR2 is LQKENI. For the CDR3, the DNA is TGTGCCAGCTCCTACGGACAGGCGACGGAAGCTTTCTTT. Protein sequence: CASSYGQATEAFF.

This clonotype appeared a few times. This rearrangement joins TRBV7-2 to TRBJ2-1; 8 nucleotides line up with TRBD2. Per germline, CDR1 SGHTA and CDR2 FQGNSA. J lost 1 base, V lost 0 bases, and 2 bases had no gene match. The CDR3 totals 16 residues. This CDR3 reads CASSLALAGSYNEQFF. The CDR3 DNA sequence: TGTGCCAGCAGCTTAGCCCTAGCGGGTTCCTACAATGAGCAGTTCTTC.

This clonotype was seen a handful of times. The chain has TRBV15 and TRBJ2-7; TRBD1 matches 7 bases. With V trimmed by 0 bases and J by 5 bases, 4 bases remained unmatched. Germline V lookup: CDR1 LNHNV, CDR2 YYDKDF (reference sequence). The CDR3 length is 14 residues. CDR3 loop: CATSREGGWNEQYF. CDR3 nucleotides: TGTGCCACCAGCAGAGAAGGGGGCTGGAACGAGCAGTACTTC. Combining the CDR3 with reference TRBV15 and TRBJ2-7 gives the whole variable domain DAMVIQNPRYQVTQFGKPVTLSCSQTLNHNVMYWYQQKSSQAPKLLFHYYDKDFNNEADTPDNFQSRRPNTSFCFLDIRSPGLGDTAMYLCATSREGGWNEQYFGPGTRLTVT.

This chain joins TRBV6-5 and TRBJ2-7; D possibly corresponds to TRBD2 (7 bases). The germline V gene encodes CDR1 MNHEY and CDR2 SVGAGI. V was trimmed by 6 bases and J by 3 bases, leaving 15 bases between them. This CDR3 region has 14 residues. CDR3 sequence reads: CASRRGGDFYEQYF. CDR3 nucleotide sequence: TGTGCCAGCAGGCGAGGGGGGGACTTCTACGAGCAGTACTTC.

This chain links TRBV10-3 with TRBJ2-1; 9 bases are a match to TRBD2. The V segment lost 0 bases and the J segment 7 bases; nucleotides outside the gene matches: 7. The CDR3 totals 16 residues. Germline V gene data show CDR1 as ENHRY and CDR2 as SYGVKD. The DNA for the CDR3 is TGTGCCATCAGTGAGTCTACCCTTAGCGGGAGAAATGAGCAGTTCTTC. As protein: CAISESTLSGRNEQFF.

The chain uses TRBV25-1 and TRBJ2-2, with a weak D call TRBD1 (5 bases). Germline V gene lookup returns CDR1 MGHDK and CDR2 SYGVNS. The CDR3 is 14 amino acids. Trimming took off 6 bases at V and 0 bases at J, with 8 bases between the two ends. CDR3 nucleotide sequence: TGTGCCAGCAGCGGACACGCGAACACCGGGGAGCTGTTTTTT. It encodes CASSGHANTGELFF.

This clonotype showed up just a few times. The chain combines TRBV7-2 with TRBJ2-3; D is unclear. This CDR3 is built from 13 residues. Germline V gene lookup returns CDR1 SGHTA and CDR2 FQGNSA. V shed 2 bases and J shed 6 bases, with 9 bases lying between them. The DNA of the CDR3 is TGTGCCAGCAGCTTACCCCCTGGGGATACGCAGTATTTT. As protein: CASSLPPGDTQYF.

There are a few counts of this clonotype. The chain carries TRBV5-1 and TRBJ2-7; 7 positions match TRBD2. The trim removed 0 bases at V and 3 bases at J, leaving 15 bases unmatched. Germline loops: CDR1 SGHRS, CDR2 YFSETQ. This CDR3 region has 18 residues. The CDR3 bases are TGCGCCAGCAGCTTGGAACCCCCCACCCGACTAGCTGGCTACGAGCAGTACTTC. Protein product: CASSLEPPTRLAGYEQYF.

This chain links TRBV5-1 with TRBJ1-4; D remains ambiguous. The CDR3 length is 14 residues. Trimming removed 4 bases from V and 0 bases from J, with 7 bases in between. Germline V gene lookup returns CDR1 SGHRS and CDR2 YFSETQ. CDR3 region: CASSGSTTNEKLFF. The CDR3 DNA reads as TGCGCCAGCAGCGGGAGCACAACTAATGAAAAACTGTTTTTT.

This clonotype appeared a few times. The rearrangement uses TRBV12-5 and TRBJ1-2, with 7 bases aligning to TRBD1. CDR1 and CDR2 (germline): LGHNT, FRNRAP. This CDR3 is built from 13 residues. The trim removed 6 bases at V and 6 bases at J, leaving 7 bases unmatched. This CDR3 reads CASGLTGYHGYTF. The CDR3 nucleotides read TGTGCTAGTGGCCTGACAGGGTACCATGGCTACACCTTC.

Comment on this clonotype: An end of the junction does not agree with germline; a read error may underlie this. This rearrangement joins TRBV12-3 or TRBV12-4 to TRBJ1-1; the match to TRBD1 covers 10 bases. The CDR3 totals 17 residues. The CDR3 DNA sequence: TGTGCCAGCAGTTTAGGGACAGGGGGGCAGATGAAGACTGAAGCTTTCTTT. Protein: CASSLGTGGQMKTEAFF.

This clonotype was seen more than once but under ten times. The J gene is TRBJ2-7, the V gene TRBV7-2; TRBD1 matches at 10 bases. The CDR3 spans 15 residues. The ends lost 5 bases at V and 0 bases at J; junction bases unmatched: 4. Looked up from germline, CDR1 is SGHTA and CDR2 is FQGNSA. The CDR3 is CASSPWTGGSYEQYF. In DNA form, the CDR3 reads TGTGCCAGCAGCCCCTGGACAGGGGGCTCCTACGAGCAGTACTTC.

With respect to this clonotype: This could be a read error, since a much larger clone is one nucleotide away. The chain joins TRBV7-9 to TRBJ1-2; D remains unclear. The CDR3 is 14 amino acids. CDR1 SEHNR and CDR2 FQNEAQ come from the germline V gene (reference sequence). The CDR3 loop reads CASSFYEGYYGYNF. Here the CDR3 DNA reads TGTGCCAGCAGCTTCTATGAAGGGTACTATGGCTACAACTTC.

This rearrangement joins TRBV24-1 to TRBJ1-2, with unresolved D. The CDR3 has 13 amino acids. Trimming pared 3 bases from V and 4 bases from J, leaving 8 bases between. From germline, CDR1 is KGHDR and CDR2 SFDVKD. The CDR3 sequence: CATSDGVSYGYTF. The CDR3, as DNA: TGTGCCACCAGTGATGGGGTCAGCTATGGCTACACCTTC.

V is TRBV20-1 and J is TRBJ1-5; no reliable D call. The CDR3 is made up of 14 amino acids. CDR1 is DFQATT, CDR2 SNEGSKA, per germline (reference sequence). V gave up 3 bases and J gave up 2 bases, with 11 bases separating them. CDR3: CSASSGFGNQPQHF. CDR3 in DNA: TGCAGTGCTAGCTCGGGGTTTGGCAATCAGCCCCAGCATTTT.